This T cell receptor (beta chain) is drawn from a study of cytomegalovirus exposure and HLA in healthy donors. Background on the study: Drawn from HLA-typed donors, approximately 86 million unique TCRs were held in an early data release. The study, taken as a whole, reports: When a later analysis was performed, an Asian-associated ancestry cluster reportedly had fewer N-insertions than the approximately 600-donor mean. As a later analysis revealed, the rate of TCR association differed by HLA locus, with DRB1 most and HLA-C fewest.

About this clone itself: Its matching antigen is unknown.

This CDR3 comprises 17 residues. Trimming at V came to 4 bases and at J to 4 bases, leaving 14 bases not matched to a gene. Germline V gives CDR1 SGDLS, CDR2 YYNGEE. Primers: 60 Vbeta forward and 13 Jbeta reverse. Clones were sequenced by immunoSEQ multiplex PCR, and TCRdb holds only the in-frame ones, with some missing. The sample records about 160,000 clones, 77% being singletons. The J gene is TRBJ1-2, the V gene TRBV9, with 9 bases that match TRBD1. The TCR was taken from a woman younger than 45 in good health and CMV-seronegative. Sequencing input: PBMCs. CDR3 in amino acids: CASSRTSGQGQGYGYTF. DNA for the CDR3: TGTGCCAGCAGCCGAACCTCCGGACAGGGGCAAGGCTATGGCTACACCTTC.